This T cell receptor beta chain was documented in a study of blood T cell repertoires in COVID-19. The wider study: COVID-19 samples, acute and convalescent, were from the United States, Italy and Spain. PBMCs, B-cell-depleted T cells, or T cells were the source of the cDNA or gDNA that made up the material.

The CDR3 extends over 14 amino acids. The trim removed 6 bases at V and 7 bases at J, leaving 6 bases unmatched. Germline assignment: CDR1 MGHDK and CDR2 SYGVNS. In the authors' methods: Cell counts per sample came from amplifying reference gene primers. TCRdb keeps only in-frame clones here, not all; method: immunoSEQ multiplex PCR. That table furnishes V, J and clone size, whereas the DNA furnished D and trimming. The data hold fewer than 150,000 clones, with approximately 80% observed a single time. The gene calls are TRBV25-1 and TRBJ1-4; 9 bases are shared with TRBD1. Sequenced material: peripheral blood. This sequence was found in a human donor in a cohort sampled during active COVID-19. CDR3 protein: CASRHTGGSEKLFF. For the CDR3, the DNA is TGTGCCAGCAGACACACAGGGGGCAGTGAAAAACTGTTTTTT.